This T cell receptor beta chain was sequenced for a study of T cells after yellow fever vaccination. MiXCR, applied by TCRdb to the 5' RACE reads, yields one record per CDR3 protein. The profile covers some 350,000 distinct CDR3 sequences, with around a tenth appearing a single time and 15% to 20% taken by the ten largest. This clonotype has a handful of counts. Its specificity is not known. Study-wide findings and caveats: Peaking on day 5 versus 15, the secondary response was faster but weaker. Subsequent booster samples again held most clones from primary vaccination (roughly 96% CD4, about 90% CD8).

This receptor was identified in a man younger than 35 who received the YFV17D yellow fever vaccine. The starting material was PBMCs, obtained on the day of the first yellow fever vaccination.

CDR3: CASSTLLTGNQPQHF. The CDR3 DNA is TGTGCCAGCAGTACCCTCCTGACAGGCAATCAGCCCCAGCATTTT. V is TRBV6-1 and J is TRBJ1-5, with a possible D match to TRBD1 (5 bases). This CDR3 has 15 residues. Per the germline V gene, CDR1 is MNHNS and CDR2 is SASEGT. The V and J ends lost 5 bases and 2 bases respectively, with 13 bases between them.